This T cell receptor (beta chain) comes out of a study of blood T cell repertoires in COVID-19. Authors' processing steps: Estimated nucleated cell counts came from reference gene primer amplification. Repertoires were generated with immunoSEQ multiplex PCR, while TCRdb's copy carries only in-frame clones and drops some. V, J and clone size were drawn from that table, and D and trimming were deduced from the DNA. The sample lists about 22,000 clones, about 91% occurring once. The V gene's germline CDR1 is SGHRS and CDR2 YFSETQ. This CDR3 contains 13 residues. The V and J ends lost 1 base and 3 bases respectively, with 8 bases between them.

This receptor was identified in a woman in her seventies with active COVID-19. What was sequenced was peripheral blood. J is TRBJ2-7 and V is TRBV5-1; weak D call: TRBD2 (5 bases). CDR3 DNA sequence: TGCGCCAGCAGCTTGTTGGGAGACTACGAGCAGTACTTC. It translates to CASSLLGDYEQYF. Full variable domain (missing parts from reference TRBV5-1 and TRBJ2-7): KAGVTQTPRYLIKTRGQQVTLSCSPISGHRSVSWYQQTPGQGLQFLFEYFSETQRNKGNFPGRFSGRQFSNSRSEMNVSTLELGDSALYLCASSLLGDYEQYFGPGTRLTVT.